The clone carrying this TCR beta chain has only a few counts. The germline V and J ends were trimmed by 6 bases and 7 bases, with 9 bases remaining between them. There are 12 residues in the CDR3. From the reads, TCRdb called clonotypes with MiXCR, one entry per CDR3 protein. The sample yields a few hundred thousand distinct CDR3 sequences, 15% to 20% seen once. The data are from a study of T cell repertoires in cytomegalovirus infection. Study-wide context: Based on public TCR beta signatures, there were indications of CMV infection and of a matching HLA type.

The specimen sequenced was PBMCs. The TCR sequence derives from a human donor in good health (CMV status not recorded). Some clones in this sample may be carry-over from other donors' samples. V usage is TRBV12-3 or TRBV12-4 and J usage is TRBJ2-2; D is unclear. CDR3 residues: CASRQFNGELFF. DNA of the CDR3: TGTGCCAGCAGACAATTTAACGGGGAGCTGTTTTTT.